These T cell receptor beta chains were read from a single sample in a study of beta chain features in type 1 diabetes. Libraries were prepared by immunoSEQ multiplex PCR; TCRdb keeps only in-frame clonotypes and omits some of them. The profile shows almost 250,000 clones, 13% to 15% of them singletons. The material sequenced was naive CD4+ T cells from blood. These receptors originate from a woman aged 40 to 49 in good health. Both conserved end residues are part of each CDR3. The D gene is left open where the match is weak. Only some rows state a clone size, as once, few, many or a class for expanded clones.

D: TRBD2; length: 16; V: TRBV7-9; J: TRBJ2-5; size: NA; CDR3: CASSLGVVAGAETQYF; DNA: TGTGCCAGCAGCTTAGGGGTGGTAGCGGGGGCAGAGACCCAGTACTTC
D: NA; length: 15; V: TRBV19; J: TRBJ1-5; size: NA; CDR3: CASRSRGEGNQPQHF; DNA: TGTGCCAGTAGATCCCGGGGGGAGGGGAATCAGCCCCAGCATTTT
D: NA; length: 14; V: TRBV6-6; J: TRBJ2-7; size: NA; CDR3: CASTEQETSYEQYF; DNA: TGTGCCAGCACCGAACAGGAGACCTCCTACGAGCAGTACTTC
D: NA; length: 20; V: TRBV27; J: TRBJ2-7; size: NA; CDR3: CASSSLMAPLLGKYSYEQYF; DNA: TGTGCCAGCAGTTCCCTAATGGCCCCCCTGCTGGGCAAATACTCCTACGAGCAGTACTTC
D: NA; length: 11; V: TRBV20-1; J: TRBJ2-2; size: NA; CDR3: CSAAGRGELFF; DNA: TGCAGTGCTGCCGGTCGGGGGGAGCTGTTTTTT
D: NA; length: 11; V: TRBV25-1; J: TRBJ1-1; size: NA; CDR3: CASSEGPTTFF; DNA: TGTGCCAGCAGTGAAGGGCCAACAACTTTCTTT
D: NA; length: 16; V: TRBV19; J: TRBJ1-3; size: NA; CDR3: CASTLVTGASGNTIYF; DNA: TGTGCCAGTACATTGGTGACAGGCGCCTCTGGAAACACCATATATTTT
D: NA; length: 16; V: TRBV2; J: TRBJ1-5; size: NA; CDR3: CASSARQGTPVQPQHF; DNA: TGTGCCAGCAGTGCCCGCCAGGGCACACCGGTTCAGCCCCAGCATTTT
D: NA; length: 14; V: TRBV18; J: TRBJ1-2; size: few; CDR3: CASSTRQDYYGYTF; DNA: TGTGCCAGCTCAACGAGACAGGACTACTATGGCTACACCTTC
D: NA; length: 11; V: TRBV5-6; J: TRBJ2-7; size: NA; CDR3: CASSLSHEQYF; DNA: TGTGCCAGCAGCTTGAGCCACGAGCAGTACTTC
D: NA; length: 12; V: TRBV5-6; J: TRBJ2-5; size: NA; CDR3: CASSGSGEEQYF; DNA: TGTGCCAGCAGCGGATCCGGGGAGGAGCAGTACTTC
D: TRBD1; length: 15; V: TRBV29-1; J: TRBJ1-3; size: NA; CDR3: CSAEQGAGSGNTIYF; DNA: TGCAGCGCTGAACAGGGGGCTGGGTCTGGAAACACCATATATTTT
D: NA; length: 13; V: TRBV27; J: TRBJ2-3; size: NA; CDR3: CASRQRGSDTQYF; DNA: TGTGCCAGCAGGCAGAGGGGGTCAGATACGCAGTATTTT
D: NA; length: 13; V: TRBV7-8; J: TRBJ2-7; size: NA; CDR3: CASSPRTLAEQYF; DNA: TGTGCCAGCAGCCCCAGGACACTGGCCGAGCAGTACTTC
D: NA; length: 14; V: TRBV11-2; J: TRBJ2-5; size: few; CDR3: CASSLGASQETQYF; DNA: TGTGCCAGCAGCTTAGGAGCTAGCCAAGAGACCCAGTACTTC
D: NA; length: 19; V: TRBV4-1; J: TRBJ1-6; size: few; CDR3: CASSGGVRERASYNSPLHF; DNA: TGCGCCAGCAGCGGAGGGGTCCGGGAAAGGGCCTCCTATAATTCACCCCTCCACTTT
D: TRBD2; length: 14; V: TRBV9; J: TRBJ2-3; size: NA; CDR3: CASSTGTRADTQYF; DNA: TGTGCCAGCAGCACCGGGACTAGAGCAGATACGCAGTATTTT
D: TRBD1; length: 17; V: TRBV19; J: TRBJ2-4; size: NA; CDR3: CASSIVRTGVAKNIQYF; DNA: TGTGCCAGTAGTATAGTTAGGACAGGGGTAGCCAAAAACATTCAGTACTTC
D: NA; length: 15; V: TRBV10-3; J: TRBJ2-1; size: NA; CDR3: CAISPSRDTYNEQFF; DNA: TGTGCCATCAGTCCGTCCCGGGACACCTACAATGAGCAGTTCTTC
D: NA; length: 18; V: TRBV7-2; J: TRBJ2-3; size: NA; CDR3: CASSLDPQTAGAMDTQYF; DNA: TGTGCCAGCAGCTTAGATCCCCAAACCGCGGGGGCTATGGATACGCAGTATTTT
D: TRBD1; length: 14; V: TRBV5-6; J: TRBJ2-7; size: NA; CDR3: CASSLYDRAYEQYF; DNA: TGTGCCAGCAGCTTGTACGACAGGGCCTACGAGCAGTACTTC
D: NA; length: 14; V: TRBV9; J: TRBJ1-3; size: few; CDR3: CASDRGRTGNTIYF; DNA: TGTGCCAGTGACAGAGGCCGAACCGGAAACACCATATATTTT
D: TRBD1; length: 15; V: TRBV5-1; J: TRBJ2-3; size: NA; CDR3: CASSSQGVGADTQYF; DNA: TGCGCCAGCAGCTCGCAGGGGGTTGGTGCAGATACGCAGTATTTT
D: NA; length: 15; V: TRBV18; J: TRBJ1-1; size: NA; CDR3: CASSPPSGVNTEAFF; DNA: TGTGCCAGCTCACCACCGAGCGGAGTGAACACTGAAGCTTTCTTT
D: NA; length: 14; V: TRBV2; J: TRBJ1-4; size: NA; CDR3: CASSPMVGTYKLFF; DNA: TGTGCCAGCAGCCCTATGGTAGGGACTTATAAACTGTTTTTT
D: NA; length: 13; V: TRBV18; J: TRBJ2-5; size: NA; CDR3: CASSPRREETQYF; DNA: TGTGCCAGCTCACCACGGAGGGAAGAGACCCAGTACTTC
D: NA; length: 15; V: TRBV23-1; J: TRBJ1-6; size: NA; CDR3: CASSPGQGYNSPLHF; DNA: TGCGCCAGCAGTCCGGGGCAGGGGTATAATTCACCCCTCCACTTT
D: NA; length: 16; V: TRBV2; J: TRBJ2-3; size: NA; CDR3: CASSAWAGRHTDTQYF; DNA: TGTGCCAGCAGTGCGTGGGCAGGGAGGCACACAGATACGCAGTATTTT
D: TRBD1; length: 15; V: TRBV7-2; J: TRBJ2-2; size: NA; CDR3: CASSSRDRGTGELFF; DNA: TGTGCCAGCAGCTCTAGGGACAGGGGCACCGGGGAGCTGTTTTTT
D: TRBD2; length: 13; V: TRBV29-1; J: TRBJ2-5; size: NA; CDR3: CSADRGEGETQYF; DNA: TGCAGCGCCGACAGAGGGGAGGGGGAGACCCAGTACTTC
D: NA; length: 15; V: TRBV19; J: TRBJ1-2; size: few; CDR3: CASLTDRSSNYGYTF; DNA: TGTGCCAGCCTCACCGACAGATCAAGTAACTATGGCTACACCTTC
D: NA; length: 16; V: TRBV14; J: TRBJ2-5; size: few; CDR3: CASKGRGFAPTETQYF; DNA: TGTGCCAGCAAAGGTCGGGGTTTCGCACCGACAGAGACCCAGTACTTC
D: TRBD1; length: 15; V: TRBV5-1; J: TRBJ2-7; size: NA; CDR3: CASSWGQGMFYEQYF; DNA: TGCGCCAGCAGCTGGGGACAGGGGATGTTCTACGAGCAGTACTTC
D: NA; length: 13; V: TRBV19; J: TRBJ2-1; size: NA; CDR3: CASSIPGVREQFF; DNA: TGTGCCAGTAGTATACCCGGGGTCCGGGAGCAGTTCTTC
D: NA; length: 14; V: TRBV2; J: TRBJ2-7; size: few; CDR3: CASTREVGSYEQYF; DNA: TGTGCCAGCACGAGAGAGGTGGGCTCCTACGAGCAGTACTTC
D: TRBD2; length: 15; V: TRBV4-1; J: TRBJ2-3; size: NA; CDR3: CASSQTSGGADTQYF; DNA: TGCGCCAGCAGCCAAACTAGCGGGGGGGCAGATACGCAGTATTTT
D: NA; length: 13; V: TRBV6-5; J: TRBJ2-5; size: NA; CDR3: CASIDSGSETQYF; DNA: TGTGCCAGCATTGACAGTGGGTCAGAGACCCAGTACTTC
D: TRBD1; length: 12; V: TRBV5-1; J: TRBJ1-1; size: NA; CDR3: CASSWGQDEAFF; DNA: TGCGCCAGCAGCTGGGGACAGGACGAAGCTTTCTTT
D: TRBD2; length: 14; V: TRBV18; J: TRBJ2-1; size: NA; CDR3: CASSQYGLAAEQFF; DNA: TGTGCCAGCTCACAATATGGACTAGCAGCTGAGCAGTTCTTC
D: NA; length: 17; V: TRBV9; J: TRBJ2-6; size: NA; CDR3: CASTRVGGGLGANVLTF; DNA: TGTGCCAGCACCAGAGTGGGGGGGGGCCTTGGGGCCAACGTCCTGACTTTC
D: NA; length: 13; V: TRBV29-1; J: TRBJ2-3; size: many; CDR3: CSVRGGFTDTQYF; DNA: TGCAGCGTTCGAGGTGGCTTTACAGATACGCAGTATTTT
D: NA; length: 15; V: TRBV5-1; J: TRBJ2-5; size: few; CDR3: CASSSAGRGQETQYF; DNA: TGCGCCAGCAGCTCCGCGGGACGGGGACAAGAGACCCAGTACTTC
D: NA; length: 15; V: TRBV5-1; J: TRBJ1-3; size: NA; CDR3: CASSSTGTSGNTIYF; DNA: TGCGCCAGCAGCTCCACAGGGACCTCTGGAAACACCATATATTTT
D: NA; length: 12; V: TRBV2; J: TRBJ1-1; size: few; CDR3: CASSREGTEAFF; DNA: TGTGCCAGCAGTCGGGAGGGCACTGAAGCTTTCTTT
D: NA; length: 16; V: TRBV5-1; J: TRBJ1-3; size: NA; CDR3: CASSPGGAISGNTIYF; DNA: TGCGCCAGCTCCCCTGGGGGCGCGATCTCTGGAAACACCATATATTTT
D: NA; length: 12; V: TRBV5-6; J: TRBJ2-5; size: few; CDR3: CASSLSDETQYF; DNA: TGTGCCAGCAGCTTGTCAGATGAGACCCAGTACTTC